These T cell receptor beta chains were read from a single sample in a study of monozygotic twins with cystic fibrosis. The assay was immunoSEQ multiplex PCR, and TCRdb's table has in-frame clones only and misses some. The sample includes about 32,000 clones, more than 85% of them seen just once. Sequencing was done on a sample of blood. The receptor source for this set is a girl aged 2 to 10 with cystic fibrosis. Both conserved end residues are part of each CDR3. The D gene is left open where the match is weak. Clone size is stated in some rows and not others, as once, few, many or a class when expanded.

>NA|TRBD2|TRBJ2-5|TRBV6-5
CASRNARGVETQYF
TGTGCCAGCAGAAACGCACGGGGGGTGGAGACCCAGTACTTC
>NA|NA|TRBJ2-2|TRBV19
CASSIERRGRNTGELFF
TGTGCCAGTAGTATAGAGCGACGGGGGAGGAACACCGGGGAGCTGTTTTTT
>once|NA|TRBJ1-6|TRBV5-4
CASSPGTGYSPLHF
TGTGCCAGCAGCCCCGGGACGGGTTATTCACCCCTCCACTTT
>once|NA|TRBJ1-3|TRBV6-1
CASSPIAMSGNTIYF
TGTGCCAGCAGTCCTATTGCAATGTCTGGAAACACCATATATTTT
>NA|NA|TRBJ2-1|TRBV25-1
CASSERPRGQSLWDEQFF
TGTGCCAGCAGTGAAAGGCCTAGAGGACAGTCCCTCTGGGATGAGCAGTTCTTC
>NA|TRBD2|TRBJ2-3|TRBV10-1
CASSEPSGAQTDTQYF
TGCGCCAGCAGCGAACCTAGCGGGGCCCAAACCGATACGCAGTATTTT
>NA|NA|TRBJ2-7|TRBV11-2
CASSLYRGRTYEQYF
TGTGCCAGCAGCTTATATCGGGGGCGCACCTACGAGCAGTACTTC
>NA|NA|TRBJ2-7|TRBV5-6
CASSLFRQSSYEQYF
TGTGCCAGCAGCCTTTTCAGGCAGAGCTCCTACGAGCAGTACTTC
>NA|NA|TRBJ2-5|TRBV2
CASSGVPGETQYF
TGTGCCAGCAGTGGGGTCCCGGGAGAGACCCAGTACTTC
>NA|NA|TRBJ2-7|TRBV4-1
CASSQGHLSYEQYF
TGCGCCAGCAGCCAAGGACATCTCTCCTACGAGCAGTACTTC
>once|TRBD2|TRBJ2-5|TRBV7-2
CASLRAGGQETQYF
TGTGCCAGTCTCAGGGCGGGGGGACAAGAGACCCAGTACTTC
>NA|NA|TRBJ2-5|TRBV6-5
CASSFNSAEETQYF
TGTGCCAGCAGTTTTAATTCGGCGGAGGAGACCCAGTACTTC
>NA|NA|TRBJ2-1|TRBV14
CASSQENPNNEQFF
TGTGCCAGCAGCCAAGAGAATCCGAACAATGAGCAGTTCTTC
>NA|NA|TRBJ2-7|TRBV5-1
CASSLGADYEQYF
TGCGCCAGCAGCTTGGGGGCAGACTACGAGCAGTACTTC
>once|TRBD1|TRBJ1-1|TRBV7-8
CASSGQAMNTEAFF
TGTGCCAGCAGCGGACAGGCCATGAACACTGAAGCTTTCTTT
>NA|NA|TRBJ2-7|TRBV30
CAWSTGYEQYF
TGTGCCTGGTCTACTGGCTACGAGCAGTACTTC
>NA|TRBD2|TRBJ2-3|TRBV5-1
CASSTTSGGTSTDTQYF
TGCGCCAGCAGCACAACTAGCGGGGGGACTTCCACAGATACGCAGTATTTT
>once|NA|TRBJ1-1|TRBV27
CASKVPGGVAEAFF
TGTGCCAGCAAGGTGCCGGGGGGTGTTGCTGAAGCTTTCTTT
>NA|NA|TRBJ2-7|TRBV27
CASSLRQTYEQYF
TGTGCCAGCAGTTTAAGGCAGACCTACGAGCAGTACTTC
>NA|TRBD2|TRBJ2-1|TRBV5-5
CASRTGTSVYNEQFF
TGTGCCAGCAGAACCGGGACTAGCGTATACAATGAGCAGTTCTTC
>NA|NA|TRBJ1-1|TRBV6-5
CASSYDTGLNTEAFF
TGTGCCAGCAGTTACGATACAGGGCTGAACACTGAAGCTTTCTTT
>NA|NA|TRBJ1-4|TRBV6-1
CASSEVRQPTNEKLFF
TGTGCCAGCAGTGAGGTACGACAGCCAACTAATGAAAAACTGTTTTTT
>NA|NA|TRBJ1-2|TRBV30
CAWSLAVGGGYTF
TGTGCCTGGAGTTTAGCCGTAGGGGGTGGCTACACCTTC
>NA|NA|TRBJ2-2|TRBV7-9
CASSLALSGTNTGELFF
TGTGCCAGCAGCTTAGCGCTTTCGGGGACGAACACCGGGGAGCTGTTTTTT
>NA|NA|TRBJ1-1|TRBV15
CATSTGRHTNTEAFF
TGTGCCACCAGCACCGGACGCCACACGAACACTGAAGCTTTCTTT
>NA|NA|TRBJ1-6|TRBV7-8
CASSFRQIYNSPLHF
TGTGCCAGCAGCTTCCGACAGATTTATAATTCACCCCTCCACTTT
>NA|NA|TRBJ1-5|TRBV19
CASSTNGGYNQPQHF
TGTGCCAGTAGTACCAACGGCGGCTATAATCAGCCCCAGCATTTT
>NA|NA|TRBJ1-2|TRBV6-5
CASSYSGLEGYTF
TGTGCCAGCAGTTACTCGGGCCTTGAGGGCTACACCTTC
>NA|TRBD2|TRBJ2-3|TRBV15
CATSRGGLAGADTQYF
TGTGCCACCAGCCGGGGGGGACTAGCGGGAGCAGATACGCAGTATTTT
>NA|NA|TRBJ1-1|TRBV30
CAWEPGHLNTEAFF
TGTGCCTGGGAGCCGGGACACCTGAACACTGAAGCTTTCTTT
>NA|TRBD1|TRBJ2-1|TRBV28
CASSLPVGTAAYNEQFF
TGTGCCAGCAGTCTACCCGTAGGGACAGCTGCCTACAATGAGCAGTTCTTC
>NA|TRBD1|TRBJ1-2|TRBV19
CASSIVGDRNYGYTF
TGTGCCAGTAGTATTGTGGGGGACAGAAACTATGGCTACACCTTC
>NA|TRBD2|TRBJ2-7|TRBV6-1
CASSEATSAHF
TGTGCCAGCAGTGAAGCGACTAGCGCCCACTTC
>NA|TRBD2|TRBJ2-7|TRBV5-1
CASSPWTSGFPHYEQYF
TGCGCCAGCAGCCCCTGGACTAGCGGGTTCCCACACTACGAGCAGTACTTC
>NA|NA|TRBJ1-1|TRBV28
CASSLLRDLNTEAFF
TGTGCCAGCAGTTTATTGAGGGATTTGAACACTGAAGCTTTCTTT
>NA|NA|TRBJ2-5|TRBV5-1
CASGSIDRETQYF
TGCGCCAGCGGGTCGATTGACCGGGAGACCCAGTACTTC
>NA|NA|TRBJ2-7|TRBV2
CASSGQNSYEQYF
TGTGCCAGCAGTGGGCAGAACTCCTACGAGCAGTACTTC
>NA|NA|TRBJ1-1|TRBV5-4
CASSMGRWNTEAFF
TGTGCCAGCAGCATGGGACGCTGGAACACTGAAGCTTTCTTT
>NA|NA|TRBJ2-7|TRBV2
CASSTAGSYEQYF
TGTGCCAGCAGTACGGCGGGATCCTACGAGCAGTACTTC
>NA|NA|TRBJ1-4|TRBV7-2
CASSFHAGVGEKLFF
TGTGCCAGCAGCTTTCATGCAGGGGTGGGAGAAAAACTGTTTTTT
>NA|TRBD1|TRBJ1-2|TRBV6-5
CASSRQGVDYGYTF
TGTGCCAGCAGTCGACAGGGAGTGGACTATGGCTACACCTTC
>once|NA|TRBJ1-2|TRBV6-5
CASSRRGQRDGYTF
TGTGCCAGCTCCCGGCGGGGGCAGAGAGATGGCTACACCTTC
>NA|TRBD2|TRBJ2-7|TRBV15
CATSSRTRPNEQYF
TGTGCCACCAGCAGCCGGACTAGGCCTAATGAGCAGTACTTC
>NA|NA|TRBJ2-1|TRBV2
CASTRGGDEQFF
TGTGCCAGCACTAGGGGGGGTGATGAGCAGTTCTTC
>NA|TRBD2|TRBJ2-3|TRBV11-2
CASSPSSGGATDTQYF
TGTGCCAGCAGCCCCTCTAGCGGGGGAGCGACAGATACGCAGTATTTT
>NA|NA|TRBJ1-1|TRBV2
CASNLLSTLNTEAFF
TGTGCCAGCAACCTTTTGTCGACTTTGAACACTGAAGCTTTCTTT
>NA|NA|TRBJ1-5|TRBV27
CASSLSIGGNQPQHF
TGTGCCAGCAGTTTAAGTATCGGGGGCAATCAGCCCCAGCATTTT
>NA|NA|TRBJ1-4|TRBV18
CASSPPPTGNEKLFF
TGTGCCAGCTCACCACCGCCGACGGGTAATGAAAAACTGTTTTTT
>NA|TRBD2|TRBJ2-1|TRBV7-9
CASSPTSGDYNEQFF
TGTGCCAGCAGCCCTACTAGCGGGGACTACAATGAGCAGTTCTTC
>NA|NA|TRBJ2-5|TRBV30
CAWSVPYRAKTQYF
TGTGCCTGGAGTGTACCCTACAGGGCGAAGACCCAGTACTTC
>NA|TRBD1|TRBJ1-1|TRBV28
CASSFVDRDTEAFF
TGTGCCAGCAGTTTCGTGGACAGGGATACTGAAGCTTTCTTT
>NA|TRBD2|TRBJ2-1|TRBV30
CAWTPGGGNEQFF
TGTGCCTGGACCCCCGGGGGGGGCAATGAGCAGTTCTTC
>NA|NA|TRBJ1-1|TRBV2
CASNTGPSGNTEAFF
TGTGCCAGCAATACGGGGCCCTCGGGGAACACTGAAGCTTTCTTT
>NA|TRBD1|TRBJ1-2|TRBV5-1
CASSITGVGYTF
TGCGCCAGCAGCATAACAGGGGTTGGGTACACCTTC
>NA|NA|TRBJ1-6|TRBV14
CASSHLLNSPLHF
TGTGCCAGCAGCCATCTCTTGAATTCACCCCTCCACTTT
>NA|NA|TRBJ1-2|TRBV2
CASSYRDGGGYTF
TGTGCCAGCAGCTACAGGGATGGGGGTGGCTACACCTTC
>once|TRBD2|TRBJ2-7|TRBV6-6
CASSYGTSYEQYF
TGTGCCAGCAGTTACGGGACTAGCTACGAGCAGTACTTC
>NA|NA|TRBJ2-5|TRBV6-6
CASSYSMGGAETQYF
TGTGCCAGCAGTTACTCGATGGGGGGCGCAGAGACCCAGTACTTC
>NA|NA|TRBJ1-2|TRBV5-1
CASSLEQGRGYTF
TGCGCCAGCAGCTTGGAACAGGGCCGAGGCTACACCTTC